Listed here are 24 T cell receptor beta chains from one sample, sequenced in a study of glioma-infiltrating T cells. Using RNA template, CDR3s of TCR alpha and beta were amplified with iRepertoire arm-PCR. Each CDR3 protein is one row after TCRdb ran MiXCR on the multiplex PCR reads. The sample contains more than 300,000 distinct CDR3 sequences, 41% of which appear only once. The sample comprised glioma tissue, nonneoplastic brain tissue, or PBMCs (not recorded which). The receptors were gathered from a human donor with low-grade glioma or glioblastoma, undergoing nonglioma brain surgery, or in good health (not recorded which).

This clonotype turned up a few times. CDR3 protein: CSASGGQAYEQYF. In DNA, the CDR3 is TGCAGTGCAAGTGGGGGTCAGGCCTACGAGCAGTACTTC. The chain links TRBV20-1 to TRBJ2-7; D possibly matches TRBD1 or TRBD2 (5 bases each). The germline V gene has CDR1 DFQATT and CDR2 SNEGSKA (reference sequence). The CDR3 sequence is 13 residues long. V gave up 6 bases and J gave up 2 bases, with 14 bases separating them.

This chain uses TRBV7-9 with TRBJ2-1; 8 nucleotides line up with TRBD1. Germline V gives CDR1 SEHNR, CDR2 FQNEAQ (reference sequence). CDR3 length equals 15 residues. V lost 6 bases and J lost 0; bases outside the gene matches: 4. CDR3 sequence (DNA): TGTGCCAGCAGACCGGACAGGGACTCCTACAATGAGCAGTTCTTC. Protein: CASRPDRDSYNEQFF. Full variable domain (missing parts from reference TRBV7-9 and TRBJ2-1): DTGVSQNPRHKITKRGQNVTFRCDPISEHNRLYWYRQTLGQGPEFLTYFQNEAQLEKSRLLSDRFSAERPKGSFSTLEIQRTEQGDSAMYLCASRPDRDSYNEQFFGPGTRLTVL.

This clonotype was seen ten or more times. The rearrangement links TRBV20-1 to TRBJ1-5; D may be TRBD1 (5 bases). The CDR3 extends over 12 amino acids. The V gene lost 5 bases and the J gene lost 7 bases, with 12 bases spanning the gap. Germline loops: CDR1 DFQATT, CDR2 SNEGSKA (reference sequence). The CDR3 nucleotides read TGCAGTGCTGGGAGGGGTTTCCAGCCCCAGCATTTT. This sequence encodes CSAGRGFQPQHF.

The genes are TRBV6-1 and TRBJ2-5, with D possibly being TRBD2 (6 bases). V lost 0 bases and J lost 6, with 14 bases in between. Germline V gene sequence: CDR1 MNHNS, CDR2 SASEGT. The CDR3 consists of 15 residues. This chain's CDR3 is CASSEAEGFRQTQYF. DNA for the CDR3: TGTGCCAGCAGTGAAGCGGAGGGGTTCAGACAGACCCAGTACTTC.

This chain uses TRBV20-1 with TRBJ1-2, with D possibly TRBD1 on 6 matching bases. Trimming shortened V by 4 bases and J by 4 bases, and 16 bases separated the two germline ends. Germline CDR1 DFQATT, CDR2 SNEGSKA (reference sequence). The CDR3 sequence is 14 residues long. The CDR3 sequence: CSATTGTQLYGYTF. The CDR3 DNA reads as TGCAGTGCTACAACAGGGACCCAGCTCTATGGCTACACCTTC.

To note about this clonotype: This may arise from a read error, as a much more abundant clone is one base away. This chain connects TRBV28 to TRBJ2-2; no clear D. CDR1 is MDHEN, CDR2 SYDVKM, per germline. This CDR3 has 13 amino acids. Here the CDR3 reads CTSSLYQTGELFF. CDR3 coding DNA: TGTACCAGCAGTTTATACCAGACCGGGGAGCTGTTTTTT.

In the case of this clonotype: This clone may be a read error of a much larger clone one base away. This chain joins TRBV2 and TRBJ1-6; a weak D match, TRBD1 (5 bases). V was cut by 8 bases and J by 0 bases, with 32 bases left in between. The CDR3 is 22 amino acids. CDR1 is SNHLY and CDR2 is FYNNEI in the germline V gene. The CDR3 is CASDRCTHRGSTTSSYNSPLHF. In DNA form, the CDR3 reads TGTGCCAGCGACCGATGCACACATCGGGGGAGTACTACGAGCTCCTATAATTCACCCCTCCACTTT.

The gene calls are TRBV4-1 and TRBJ2-1; the D gene could be TRBD1 or TRBD2 (5 bases each). The CDR3 is 15 residues long. Germline values: CDR1 MGHRA, CDR2 YSYEKL. Trimming cost V 2 bases and J 7 bases, with 15 bases left between them. The CDR3 sequence is CASSQRGPPTNEQFF. CDR3 bases: TGCGCCAGCAGCCAACGGGGCCCTCCTACGAATGAGCAGTTCTTC.

This chain joins TRBV7-2 and TRBJ1-1; 7 bases are shared with TRBD1. V lost 5 bases to trimming and J lost 2 bases; unmatched junction nucleotides: 14. The CDR3 has 17 residues. Germline V gene sequence: CDR1 SGHTA, CDR2 FQGNSA. The chain's CDR3 is CASSPGSRQGYNTEAFF. In nucleotides, the CDR3 is TGTGCCAGCAGCCCCGGATCTAGACAGGGTTATAACACTGAAGCTTTCTTT.

The J gene is TRBJ2-7, the V gene TRBV12-3 or TRBV12-4; D remains ambiguous. The V and J ends lost 6 bases and 5 bases respectively, with 14 bases between them. The CDR3 consists of 13 residues. CDR3 loop: CASSLLREHEQYF. In DNA, the CDR3 is TGTGCCAGCAGCCTACTACGAGAGCACGAGCAGTACTTC.

Turning to this clonotype: A much larger clone lies a single base off, so this may be a read error. This rearrangement joins TRBV20-1 to TRBJ2-1, with TRBD1 matching over 7 bases. The CDR3 is 14 amino acids. Germline CDR1 reads DFQATT; CDR2 reads SNEGSKA (reference sequence). With V trimmed by 1 base and J by 6 bases, 6 bases remained unmatched. CDR3 residues: CSARVPGGSNEQFF. The DNA of the CDR3 is TGCAGTGCTAGAGTCCCAGGGGGAAGCAATGAGCAGTTCTTC.

In its sample, this clonotype was seen many times. The chain uses TRBV27 and TRBJ2-1; the match to TRBD2 covers 13 bases. The germline V gene has CDR1 MNHEY and CDR2 SMNVEV (reference sequence). Trimming cost V 4 bases and J 0 bases; bases outside gene matches: 15. The CDR3 totals 21 residues. The CDR3 is CASSWARGGTSGRVSYNEQFF. Written as DNA, the CDR3 is TGTGCCAGCAGTTGGGCCCGGGGGGGAACTAGCGGGAGGGTCTCCTACAATGAGCAGTTCTTC.

The rearrangement joins TRBV18 to TRBJ2-3, with TRBD1 matching 11 bases. Trimming removed 2 bases from V and 1 base from J; junction bases left unmatched: 8. This CDR3 is built from 18 residues. The V gene's germline CDR1 is KGHSH and CDR2 LQKENI. CDR3 nucleotides: TGTGCCAGCTCACCAGCTCGCGGACAGGGGGCAGGCACAGATACGCAGTATTTT. Amino acid sequence: CASSPARGQGAGTDTQYF.

The chain combines TRBV4-1 with TRBJ2-2; D is perhaps TRBD2 (6 bases). Trimming took 0 bases from V and 7 from J, leaving 15 bases between them. The CDR3 covers 16 residues. Germline lookup yields CDR1 MGHRA and CDR2 YSYEKL. CDR3 protein: CASSQEAGPVGGELFF. CDR3 nucleotides: TGCGCCAGCAGCCAAGAAGCGGGCCCCGTCGGCGGGGAGCTGTTTTTT.

This clonotype appeared a few times. The chain recombines TRBV18 with TRBJ2-7, with D possibly matching TRBD2 (6 bases). The CDR3 spans 13 residues. Germline assignment: CDR1 KGHSH and CDR2 LQKENI. The V and J ends lost 1 base and 5 bases respectively, with 9 bases between them. The CDR3 protein is CASSPQGRNEQYF. CDR3 in DNA: TGTGCCAGCTCACCACAGGGGAGGAACGAGCAGTACTTC.

At least ten counts were recorded for this clonotype. This sequence joins TRBV6-2 or TRBV6-3 and TRBJ2-7, with a possible D match to TRBD2 (6 bases). Trimming left V 7 bases short and J 3 bases short, with 16 bases between. Germline V gene sequence: CDR1 MNHEY, CDR2 SVGEGT. This CDR3 spans 14 amino acids. The CDR3 DNA reads as TGTGCCAGCACCGACGGCGGGAATGTCTACGAGCAGTACTTC. As protein: CASTDGGNVYEQYF.

As regards this clonotype: Since a much larger clone is just one base distant, this may be a read error. The genes are TRBV28 and TRBJ2-1; 7 bases match TRBD1. Germline V CDR1 and CDR2: MDHEN, SYDVKM. This CDR3 has 17 amino acids. The CDR3 protein is CASSWLGQGVIYNGQFF. Here the CDR3 DNA reads TGTGCCAGCAGTTGGTTGGGTCAGGGGGTTATCTACAATGGGCAGTTCTTC.

The CDR3 DNA reads TGCAGTGCTAGGGAGCTAGCGGGAGGTTCTGGGGAGACCCAGTACTTC. Protein: CSARELAGGSGETQYF. The chain links TRBV20-1 to TRBJ2-5; TRBD2 matches 11 bases. With V trimmed by 3 bases and J by 5 bases, 11 bases remained unmatched. The CDR3 has 16 amino acids. Germline V gene sequence: CDR1 DFQATT, CDR2 SNEGSKA (reference sequence).

The rearrangement links TRBV15 to TRBJ2-7; 10 bases are a match to TRBD1. CDR1 LNHNV and CDR2 YYDKDF come from the germline V gene (reference sequence). The CDR3 has 16 residues. V was clipped by 3 bases and J by 7 bases; unmatched bases: 12. The CDR3 is CATSSLMDRGGNEQYF. In nucleotides, the CDR3 is TGTGCCACCAGCAGCCTTATGGACAGGGGGGGAAATGAGCAGTACTTC.

This clonotype was detected only once. It may be a read error: a sequence one base away is much more abundant. Without the conserved terminal phenylalanine or tryptophan, this CDR3 likely stems from a read error. The gene calls are TRBV28 and TRBJ2-1, with D maybe TRBD2 (5 bases). The V end was cut by 2 bases, the J end by 10 bases, with 12 bases between. The V gene's germline CDR1 is MDHEN and CDR2 SYDVKM. The CDR3 is 13 amino acids. The CDR3 loop is CASSLRPGGEQFL. DNA for the CDR3: TGTGCCAGCAGTTTAAGGCCCGGCGGGGAGCAGTTCCTC.

This clonotype was detected many times. The chain carries TRBV28 and TRBJ1-2, with D hard to call. CDR3 length equals 13 residues. The V end lost 7 bases, the J end lost 0 bases, and 9 bases lay between the germline ends. Germline V gene sequence: CDR1 MDHEN, CDR2 SYDVKM. The CDR3 reads CASIPGTNYGYTF. CDR3 nucleotides: TGTGCCAGCATCCCCGGGACTAACTATGGCTACACCTTC.

This clonotype has a handful of counts. In DNA, the CDR3 is TGCGCCAGCAGCCCGGACGGGGAACGAACTGAAGCTTTCTTT. Amino acids: CASSPDGERTEAFF. The chain carries TRBV5-1 and TRBJ1-1; no clear D. Germline V CDR1 and CDR2: SGHRS, YFSETQ. The CDR3 spans 14 residues. Between the trimmed V and J ends, which lost 4 bases and 5 bases, there was a span of 15 bases.

Comment on this clonotype: Since a much larger clone is just one base distant, this may be a read error. The CDR3 here is CSARVPLAGVGTDTQYF. Written as DNA, the CDR3 is TGCAGTGCTAGAGTTCCCCTAGCGGGAGTGGGCACAGATACGCAGTATTTT. The gene calls are TRBV20-1 and TRBJ2-3, with 10 bases fitting TRBD2. The CDR3 extends over 17 amino acids. Germline values: CDR1 DFQATT, CDR2 SNEGSKA (reference sequence). V was clipped by 1 base and J by 1 base; unmatched bases: 8.

Note on this clonotype: This could be a read error, since a much larger clone is one nucleotide away. The CDR3 carries no conserved terminal phenylalanine or tryptophan, so it likely arises from a read error. The chain joins TRBV6-9 to TRBJ1-5, with TRBD1 matching 7 bases. Germline assignment: CDR1 MNHGY and CDR2 SVAAGI. This CDR3 contains 17 residues. The J segment lost 0 bases and the V segment lost 4 bases, leaving 9 bases of the junction unmatched. The DNA of the CDR3 is TGTGCCAGCAGTTCACAGGGGACCTGGTATAGCAATCAGCCCCAGCATCTT. It yields the protein CASSSQGTWYSNQPQHL.